This TCR beta chain was sequenced for a study of read filtering for tumor transcriptome and immune sequencing. From about 0.4 ug of RNA, a library with molecular barcoded alpha/delta and beta/gamma adaptors was made. Using its own MiXCR run on the reads, TCRdb lists one record per CDR3 protein. The repertoire holds tens of thousands of distinct CDR3 sequences, with 15% to 20% as singletons. CDR3 length equals 15 residues. V was cut by 5 bases and J by 5 bases, with 18 bases left in between. Germline V CDR1 and CDR2: SGHVS, FQNEAQ. This clonotype came up many times. The antigen is undetermined. The study, taken as a whole, reports: The CD138-negative fraction was mixed bone marrow immune cells, not pure T cells.

The sequenced material came from a population of CD138-negative cells sorted from bone marrow. The rearrangement uses TRBV7-8 and TRBJ2-5; a weak D match, TRBD1 (5 bases). The receptor was isolated from a donor aged 40 or over with multiple myeloma. Written as DNA, the CDR3 is TGTGCCAGCAGCCTCCAACCTCAGGGTGGGGAGACCCAGTACTTC. Protein: CASSLQPQGGETQYF.